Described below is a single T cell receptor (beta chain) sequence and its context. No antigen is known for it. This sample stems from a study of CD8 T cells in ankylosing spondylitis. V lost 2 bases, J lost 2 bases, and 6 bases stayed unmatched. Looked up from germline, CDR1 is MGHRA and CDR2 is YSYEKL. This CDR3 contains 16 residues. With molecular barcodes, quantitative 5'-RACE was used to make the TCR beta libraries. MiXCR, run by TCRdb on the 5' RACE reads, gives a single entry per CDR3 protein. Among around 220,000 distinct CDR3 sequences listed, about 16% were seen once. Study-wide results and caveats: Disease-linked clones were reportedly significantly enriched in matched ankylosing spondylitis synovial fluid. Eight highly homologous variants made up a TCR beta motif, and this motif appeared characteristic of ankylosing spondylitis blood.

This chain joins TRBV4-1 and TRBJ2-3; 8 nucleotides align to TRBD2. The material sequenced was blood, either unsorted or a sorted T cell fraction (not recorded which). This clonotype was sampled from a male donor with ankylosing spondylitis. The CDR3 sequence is CASSQRLASYTDTQYF. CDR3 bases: TGCGCCAGCAGCCAACGACTAGCGAGCTACACAGATACGCAGTATTTT.